This TCR beta chain was identified in a study of shared T cell receptors in the human thymus. Data came from immunoSEQ multiplex PCR; TCRdb stores just in-frame clones and leaves some out. This table holds about 400,000 clones, around 93% found once. Germline V gene lookup returns CDR1 SGHAT and CDR2 FQDESV (reference sequence). The ends lost 3 bases at V and 5 bases at J; junction bases unmatched: 4. The CDR3 spans 15 residues. Source material: thymocytes. This TCR came from a human donor. The chain joins TRBV11-1 to TRBJ2-1; 10 nucleotides align to TRBD2. In nucleotides, the CDR3 is TGTGCCAGCAGCTTCGGCCTAGCGGGGGACAATGAGCAGTTCTTC. This encodes CASSFGLAGDNEQFF.